This T cell receptor beta chain was sequenced for a study of fetal regulatory T cell absence and autoimmunity. The data were produced by immunoSEQ multiplex PCR, yet TCRdb's version contains in-frame clones alone and is incomplete. The table shows 95,000 or so clones, with about two thirds occurring only once. V was pared by 4 bases and J by 1 base, with 0 bases of the junction left unmatched. CDR1 and CDR2 from the germline V gene are ENHRY and SYGVKD. This CDR3 is built from 15 residues. Sequenced input: pancreas tissue. V gene TRBV10-3 combines with J gene TRBJ2-2, with 10 bases fitting TRBD2. This TCR was recovered from a male donor with IPEX syndrome. Written as DNA, the CDR3 is TGTGCCATCAGTGCTAGCGGGGGGAACACCGGGGAGCTGTTTTTT. Its protein is CAISASGGNTGELFF.